Listed here are 18 T cell receptor beta chains from one sample, sequenced in a study of blood T cell repertoires in COVID-19. Only in-frame clones appear in the TCRdb table, and some are missing; sequencing was by immunoSEQ multiplex PCR. Of 310,000 or so clones listed, around 89% are singletons. The specimen sequenced was PBMCs or T cells enriched from blood (not recorded which). The receptors were gathered from a woman in her thirties or forties who had recovered from COVID-19.

The genes are TRBV6-5 and TRBJ2-1; D perhaps matches TRBD2 (5 bases). The ends were cut back, 2 bases at V and 10 bases at J, with 12 bases in the middle. This CDR3 region has 13 residues. Germline V gene sequence: CDR1 MNHEY, CDR2 SVGAGI. The CDR3 here is CASSYPGKEEQFF. The CDR3 DNA is TGTGCCAGCAGTTACCCGGGGAAGGAGGAGCAGTTCTTC.

The chain employs TRBV9 and TRBJ2-2; D gene uncertain. The CDR3 runs 16 residues. The germline V gene encodes CDR1 SGDLS and CDR2 YYNGEE. V lost 1 base to trimming and J lost 2 bases, with 12 bases between them. The CDR3 DNA sequence: TGTGCCAGCAGCGTATCCCCCCTACCAAACACCGGGGAGCTGTTTTTT. As protein: CASSVSPLPNTGELFF.

The rearrangement links TRBV19 to TRBJ1-5; D ambiguous. The V gene's germline CDR1 is LNHDA and CDR2 SQIVND (reference sequence). V lost 5 bases and J lost 2, with 10 bases in between. The CDR3 has 14 residues. CDR3 DNA sequence: TGTGCCAGTAGTTCAACGGTAGGCAATCAGCCCCAGCATTTT. Protein: CASSSTVGNQPQHF.

The V call is TRBV3-1 (or the pseudogene TRBV3-2), the J call TRBJ1-4; 11 nucleotides match TRBD1. V lost 0 bases, J lost 14 bases, and 5 bases stayed unmatched. The germline V gene has CDR1 LGHDT and CDR2 YNNKEL (reference sequence). CDR3 size: 14 residues. In DNA form, the CDR3 reads TGTGCCAGCAGCCAAGATTGGGACAGGGGGAGGCTGTTTTTT. The encoded protein is CASSQDWDRGRLFF.

The rearrangement joins TRBV2 to TRBJ2-1; 9 bases line up with TRBD2. Losses at the gene ends were 2 bases for V and 9 bases for J; bases not matched to a gene: 8. Germline V gene lookup returns CDR1 SNHLY and CDR2 FYNNEI. The CDR3 is made up of 15 amino acids. CDR3: CASSELSSGSGEQFF. DNA of the CDR3: TGTGCCAGCAGTGAATTGAGTAGCGGGAGCGGTGAGCAGTTCTTC.

CDR3 in DNA: TGCGCCAGCAGCCAGGGACTAGCGGGAGGTACCCTCGGGTACGAGCAGTACTTC. Translation: CASSQGLAGGTLGYEQYF. J is TRBJ2-7 and V is TRBV4-1; 15 positions agree with TRBD2. The CDR3 has 18 residues. The ends lost 3 bases at V and 4 bases at J; junction bases unmatched: 10. Germline CDR1 MGHRA, CDR2 YSYEKL.

The V and J genes are TRBV7-2 and TRBJ2-7, with D possibly TRBD2 on 5 matching bases. The germline V gene encodes CDR1 SGHTA and CDR2 FQGNSA. Trimming took 1 base from V and 9 from J, leaving 10 bases between them. The CDR3 contains 12 residues. The CDR3 DNA reads as TGTGCCAGCAGCTTAGGTCCTGCGGGGCAGTACTTC. Translation: CASSLGPAGQYF.

This clone came up a few times. The chain couples TRBV5-4 to TRBJ2-7; 8 bases are shared with TRBD2. V was pared by 3 bases and J by 1 base, with 3 bases of the junction left unmatched. This CDR3 is 14 amino acids long. Germline CDR1 and CDR2: SGHNT and YYREEE (reference sequence). CDR3 protein: CASSSGGVSYEQYF. As DNA, the CDR3 is TGTGCCAGCAGCTCCGGGGGGGTATCCTACGAGCAGTACTTC.

The chain carries TRBV5-6 and TRBJ2-5; 7 nucleotides match TRBD2. The trim removed 3 bases at V and 0 bases at J, leaving 8 bases unmatched. Per the germline V gene, CDR1 is SGHDT and CDR2 is YYEEEE. The CDR3 length is 16 residues. The CDR3 loop reads CASSSLAGEYQETQYF. CDR3 nucleotide sequence: TGTGCCAGCAGCTCGTTAGCGGGCGAGTACCAAGAGACCCAGTACTTC. The full variable domain, completed using reference TRBV5-6 and TRBJ2-5, is DAGVTQSPTHLIKTRGQQVTLRCSPKSGHDTVSWYQQALGQGPQFIFQYYEEEERQRGNFPDRFSGHQFPNYSSELNVNALLLGDSALYLCASSSLAGEYQETQYFGPGTRLLVL.

J is TRBJ2-1 and V is TRBV11-2, with D tentatively TRBD1 (6 bases). The CDR3 consists of 15 residues. V was trimmed by 0 bases and J by 8 bases, leaving 14 bases between them. Germline CDR1 SGHAT, CDR2 FQNNGV. The CDR3 sequence is CASSLDQGPRDEQFF. The DNA for the CDR3 is TGTGCCAGCAGCTTAGATCAGGGGCCCCGGGATGAGCAGTTCTTC. Full variable domain (remainder filled in from reference TRBV11-2 and TRBJ2-1): EAGVAQSPRYKIIEKRQSVAFWCNPISGHATLYWYQQILGQGPKLLIQFQNNGVVDDSQLPKDRFSAERLKGVDSTLKIQPAKLEDSAVYLCASSLDQGPRDEQFFGPGTRLTVL.

V usage is TRBV27 and J usage is TRBJ2-5; D possibly corresponds to TRBD2 (5 bases). With 4 bases removed from V and 5 bases from J, the gap between germline ends came to 11 bases. CDR3 length: 13 amino acids. Germline V CDR1 and CDR2: MNHEY, SMNVEV (reference sequence). The CDR3 nucleotides read TGTGCCAGCAGTTCCCAAAGAGGGGAGACCCAGTACTTC. This translates into CASSSQRGETQYF.

The rearrangement joins TRBV30 to TRBJ2-3; a possible D gene is TRBD2 (5 bases). The CDR3 sequence is 14 residues long. V was clipped by 2 bases and J by 3 bases, with 12 bases between them. Germline V gives CDR1 GTSNPN, CDR2 SVGIG (reference sequence). Written as DNA, the CDR3 is TGTGCCTGGAGTTTATCTAGCAGGACAGATACGCAGTATTTT. This gives the protein CAWSLSSRTDTQYF.

This clone has a single count. CDR3 region: CAWARSSNQPQHF. The DNA of the CDR3 is TGTGCCTGGGCGAGGAGTAGCAATCAGCCCCAGCATTTT. The chain carries TRBV30 and TRBJ1-5; D unresolved. Germline V CDR1 and CDR2: GTSNPN, SVGIG (reference sequence). V was cut by 5 bases and J by 0 bases, with 8 bases left in between. This CDR3 has 13 amino acids.

This rearrangement joins TRBV4-3 to TRBJ2-1, with 7 bases lining up with TRBD1. Germline V gene sequence: CDR1 LGHNA, CDR2 YSLEER. The length of the CDR3 is 16 residues. J lost 4 bases, V lost 0 bases, and 6 bases had no gene match. CDR3 sequence (DNA): TGCGCCAGCAGCCAAGATCTACAGGGGAGTTACAATGAGCAGTTCTTC. It specifies CASSQDLQGSYNEQFF.

The CDR3 DNA sequence: TGTGCCAGCAGCCCCCTCCGGGACAGGGATCAGCCCCAGCATTTT. Its protein product is CASSPLRDRDQPQHF. V usage is TRBV27 and J usage is TRBJ1-5; TRBD1 matches 9 bases. The CDR3 sequence is 15 residues long. Germline V gene sequence: CDR1 MNHEY, CDR2 SMNVEV (reference sequence). V lost 6 bases, J lost 5 bases, and 8 bases stayed unmatched.

This clone was seen just once. The chain joins TRBV24-1 to TRBJ2-2; the match to TRBD1 covers 7 bases. The germline V gene has CDR1 KGHDR and CDR2 SFDVKD. The CDR3 sequence is 19 residues long. Trimming at V came to 3 bases and at J to 5 bases, leaving 17 bases not matched to a gene. The CDR3 DNA follows: TGTGCCACCAGTGATAATACTTACCGGGACAGTAGTAGTACCGGGGAGCTGTTTTTT. As protein: CATSDNTYRDSSSTGELFF.

This clone was observed a few times. The rearrangement uses TRBV11-2 and TRBJ1-2, with D possibly TRBD1 on 6 matching bases. V dropped 1 base and J dropped 7 bases, with 16 bases sitting between them. Germline CDR1 is SGHAT and CDR2 is FQNNGV. CDR3 length: 15 residues. The CDR3: CASSLAAPGDGGYTF. CDR3 nucleotides: TGTGCCAGCAGCTTAGCCGCCCCAGGGGATGGTGGCTACACCTTC.

This clone was seen a single time. This chain uses TRBV9 with TRBJ2-2; D gene uncertain. The germline CDR1 and CDR2 sequences are SGDLS and YYNGEE. This CDR3 region has 17 residues. Trimming cost V 2 bases and J 0 bases, with 14 bases left between them. Written as DNA, the CDR3 is TGTGCCAGCAGCGTTTATATGGGCACCGCGAACACCGGGGAGCTGTTTTTT. It is translated as CASSVYMGTANTGELFF.